The text below deals with one T cell receptor beta chain. This sample was included in a study of blood T cell repertoires in COVID-19. Study information: Whether acute or convalescent, the COVID-19 samples came from the United States, Italy and Spain. Sources were T cells, B-cell-depleted T cells, or PBMCs; the material itself was cDNA or gDNA.

Germline CDR1 and CDR2: LNHDA and SQIVND (reference sequence). CDR3 length: 13 amino acids. Trimming left V 8 bases short and J 7 bases short, with 17 bases between. Assay used: immunoSEQ multiplex PCR; TCRdb lists only in-frame clones, some missing. The data contain some 200,000 clones, 70% to 85% of them singletons. Participants were aged about 18 to 89 years from approximately 23 US areas. In assigning cohorts, the study relied on participant-reported clinical history. The receptor's source is a woman aged 55-70 years with acute COVID-19. The source material was PBMCs or T cells enriched from blood (not recorded which). The gene calls are TRBV19 and TRBJ1-2; D is ambiguous. CDR3 protein: CASGESGVGGYTF. The CDR3 region has the DNA TGTGCCAGTGGAGAAAGCGGGGTGGGTGGCTACACCTTC.